The clone carrying this T cell receptor (beta chain) was detected only once. The data originate from a study of T cell changes during pregnancy in multiple sclerosis. The CDR3 totals 19 residues. Per germline, CDR1 SEHNR and CDR2 FQNEAQ (reference sequence). The V gene end was trimmed by 6 bases and the J gene end by 5 bases; junction bases not matched to a gene: 16. Method: immunoSEQ multiplex PCR; TCRdb's copy keeps in-frame clones and lacks some. The table shows roughly 57,000 clones, with 89% occurring only once. The V gene is TRBV7-9, the J gene TRBJ2-5; 15 positions match TRBD2. This material consisted of peripheral blood, taken in the first trimester of pregnancy. The clonotype originates from a female donor with multiple sclerosis, enrolled in a pregnancy study. The CDR3 sequence is CASSYERTSGGVNWETQYF. The CDR3 coding sequence is TGTGCCAGCAGTTATGAAAGGACTAGCGGGGGGGTCAATTGGGAGACCCAGTACTTC.